These T cell receptor beta chains were read from a single sample in a study of T cell changes during pregnancy in multiple sclerosis. Measured with immunoSEQ multiplex PCR; TCRdb has only the in-frame clones, and not every one. Here the sample spans 47,000 or so clones, 90% being singletons. The specimen was peripheral blood, collected after pregnancy. The source of these receptors is a female donor in good health, enrolled as a control in a pregnancy study. Both conserved end residues are trimmed from each CDR3.

TRBJ2-2,TRBV20-1,SALTGGELF
TRBJ2-7,TRBV5-5,ASSFFGRLSSYEQY
TRBJ1-2,TRBV6-1,ATGGAFGYT
TRBJ2-3,TRBV4-2,ASSQLAGMTDTQY
TRBJ2-7,TRBV6-1,ASNGRGTHEQY
TRBJ2-7,TRBV6-6,ASSWAGGAYEQY
TRBJ1-5,TRBV6-1,ASSEPLGRGRQPQH
TRBJ1-2,TRBV18,ASSPIQGGYT
TRBJ2-7,TRBV4-2,ASSQEVGAAYEQY
TRBJ1-6,TRBV7-8,ASSLGRAENSPLH